This note documents a single T cell receptor (beta chain) sequence. The V and J ends lost 0 bases and 3 bases respectively, with 11 bases between them. Germline CDR1 and CDR2: LGHNA and YSLEER. The CDR3 consists of 15 residues. This specimen comes from a study of blood T cells in healthy people across ages. For the second PCR, which ran for about 7 to 12 cycles, a sample-barcoded 5' primer and a J-beta primer mix were used. One entry per CDR3 protein results from TCRdb running MiXCR on the 5' RACE reads. The table lists about 720,000 distinct CDR3 sequences, 22% of them singletons. This sequence was found in a man in his 70s in good health. The V call is TRBV4-3, the J call TRBJ1-2; D possibly corresponds to TRBD1 (6 bases). Sequences were obtained from blood. The CDR3 coding sequence is TGCGCCAGCAGCCAAGAGCAGGGGTTGGACTATGGCTACACCTTC. Protein: CASSQEQGLDYGYTF.